This paragraph reports one T cell receptor beta chain. Its target is not known. The record originates from a study of T cell responses to AZD1222 COVID-19 vaccine. The trim removed 5 bases at V and 3 bases at J, leaving 9 bases unmatched. The CDR3 runs 16 residues. CDR1 MDHEN and CDR2 SYDVKM come from the germline V gene. Sequencing was performed with immunoSEQ multiplex PCR; in TCRdb, only in-frame clones are kept and a portion is missing. The sample has some 150,000 clones, around 90% seen once; the top ten hold 2.6%. Study-wide points: Possibly, clonal diversity was underestimated; donors were largely white British and included more females. Spike-specific TCR breadth and depth were elevated following two AZD1222 doses.

This receptor was identified in an adult in good health. The J gene is TRBJ2-7, the V gene TRBV28; 11 bases are shared with TRBD1. The specimen was peripheral blood, collected on day 0 of AZD1222 vaccination. The CDR3: CASSEPPGTGGYEQYF. In nucleotides, the CDR3 is TGTGCCAGCAGTGAACCCCCCGGGACAGGGGGCTACGAGCAGTACTTC.